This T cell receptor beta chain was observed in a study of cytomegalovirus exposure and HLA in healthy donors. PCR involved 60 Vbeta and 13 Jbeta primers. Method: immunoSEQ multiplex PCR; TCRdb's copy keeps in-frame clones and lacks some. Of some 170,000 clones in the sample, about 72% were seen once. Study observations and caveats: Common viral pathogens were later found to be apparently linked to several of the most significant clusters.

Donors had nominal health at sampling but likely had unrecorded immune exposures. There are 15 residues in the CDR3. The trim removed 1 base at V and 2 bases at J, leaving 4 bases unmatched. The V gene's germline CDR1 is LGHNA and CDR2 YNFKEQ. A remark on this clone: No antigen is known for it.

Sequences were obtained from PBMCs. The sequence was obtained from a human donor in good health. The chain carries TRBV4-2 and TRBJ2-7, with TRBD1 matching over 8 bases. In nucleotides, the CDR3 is TGTGCCAGCAGCCAAGGGGCACAGGGGGCCTACGAGCAGTACTTC. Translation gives CASSQGAQGAYEQYF.